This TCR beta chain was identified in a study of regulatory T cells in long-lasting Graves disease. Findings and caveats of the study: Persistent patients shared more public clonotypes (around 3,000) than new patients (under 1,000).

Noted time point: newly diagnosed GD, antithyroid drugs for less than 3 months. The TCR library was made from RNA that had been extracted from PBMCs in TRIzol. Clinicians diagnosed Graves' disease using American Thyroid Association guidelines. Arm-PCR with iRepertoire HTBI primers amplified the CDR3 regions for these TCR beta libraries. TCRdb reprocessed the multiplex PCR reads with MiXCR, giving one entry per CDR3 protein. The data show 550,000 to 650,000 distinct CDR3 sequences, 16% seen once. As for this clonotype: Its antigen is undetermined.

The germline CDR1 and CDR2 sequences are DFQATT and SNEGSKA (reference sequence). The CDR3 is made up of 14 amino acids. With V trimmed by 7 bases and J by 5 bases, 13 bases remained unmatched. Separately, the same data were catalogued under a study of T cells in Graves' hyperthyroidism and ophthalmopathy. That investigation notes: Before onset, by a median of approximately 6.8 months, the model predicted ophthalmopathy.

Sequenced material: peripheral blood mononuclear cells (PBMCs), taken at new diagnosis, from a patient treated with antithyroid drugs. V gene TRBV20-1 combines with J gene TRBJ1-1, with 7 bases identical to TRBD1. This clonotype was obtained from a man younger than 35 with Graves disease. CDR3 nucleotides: TGCAGTGTAATAGGGGGCGGGGGGAGTACTGAAGCTTTCTTT. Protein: CSVIGGGGSTEAFF.